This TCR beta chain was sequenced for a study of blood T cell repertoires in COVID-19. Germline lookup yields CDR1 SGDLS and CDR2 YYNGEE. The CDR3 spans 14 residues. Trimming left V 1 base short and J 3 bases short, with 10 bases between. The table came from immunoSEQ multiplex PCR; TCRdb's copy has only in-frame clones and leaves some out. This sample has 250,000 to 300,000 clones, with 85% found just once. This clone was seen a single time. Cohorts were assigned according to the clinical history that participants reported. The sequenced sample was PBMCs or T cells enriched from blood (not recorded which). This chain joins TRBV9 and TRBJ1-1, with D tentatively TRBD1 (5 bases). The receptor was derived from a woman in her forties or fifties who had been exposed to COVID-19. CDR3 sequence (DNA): TGTGCCAGCAGCGTACGACAGCGGGACACTGAAGCTTTCTTT. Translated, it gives CASSVRQRDTEAFF.